This T cell receptor beta chain was documented in a study of shared clonotypes between healthy human individuals (dated by TCRdb to the early 2020s). Study-wide context: The cohort included a few men and two women between 18 and 49 years of age. For each donor, CD4 naive and CD4 memory were each given three plates, CD8 naive was given two plates, and CD8 memory was given one plate. The study deeply sequenced blood TCR repertoires of about five healthy adults to estimate repertoire size and the extent of clonotype sharing between individuals. Libraries were prepared and TCR repertoires were sequenced by different laboratories using diverse techniques, in order to increase sequencing depth and limit assay-specific biases. Between about 0.85 and 8.9 billion PBMCs per donor were obtained by leukapheresis. Overall results and qualifications from the work: Based on pairwise subsampling, the degree of clonotype sharing among donors was expected to be affected by sequencing depth. Clonotypes shared by all four sorted-subset donors showed higher generation probabilities than non-shared clonotypes. Sampling was limited to blood, and TCR repertoires in tissue likely differ from TCR repertoires in blood. When a few donors were compared, the shared fraction of clonotypes was 5% to 6.5% for naive CD4, less than 4% for naive CD8, 2% to 2.5% for memory CD4, and less than 0.45% for memory CD8. Naive subsets generally had larger estimated clonotype richness than memory subsets. Even with the large sequencing depth, rarefaction of the sorted-subset datasets indicated that sequencing was incomplete. Because the study included a small number of donors, the genetic and exposure-history diversity represented was limited.

Concerning this clone: The target of this receptor is not known. No much larger clone exists at a distance of one base, and base qualities are not known.

TCR CDR3 regions were amplified from genomic DNA by multiplex PCR using the deep immunoSEQ assay. Genomic DNA extracted from each cell subset was distributed evenly over all wells of several immunoSEQ 96-well plates, and each plate served as one replicate. For sorted subsets, each replicate PCR was loaded with roughly 0.2 ug genomic DNA, equivalent to 30,000 or so T cell genomes. The purified libraries were quantified using a Qubit 3.0 fluorometer, sized with a Bioanalyzer 2100, and then quantified again using the KAPA Library Quantification kit. Each immunoSEQ 96-well plate was sequenced on its own single-read 150-cycle Illumina NextSeq 550 flow cell. In the paper's pipeline: Because only junctional sequences without quality scores were contained in the immunoSEQ output, filtering matching that applied to full-length reads could not be performed. To assign V/J genes and CDR3, sequences were annotated against IMGT germline references using PyIR, a Python wrapper for IgBLAST v1.9. Reads with weak V/J assignments (E-value above 1e-6), missing CDR3, stop codons, out-of-frame junctions, or ambiguous translated residues were removed. A V3J clonotype was defined by an identical inferred V gene, J gene, and CDR3 amino acid sequence. The percentage overlap between two repertoires was calculated by dividing the number of shared unique clonotypes by the size of the smaller repertoire. Repertoire richness was assessed with RTK rarefaction, the Chao1 estimator, and Recon v2.1 estimates of unobserved clonotypes. For all TCRbeta clonotypes obtained by the gDNA method from a handful of donors, generation probabilities were computed with OLGA. The clones in this table, taken by TCRdb from immuneACCESS, are in-frame only. Not every clone is retained; where verified, under half of the shortfall comes from an unresolved V gene, and the cause of the rest is unknown. V, J and clone size reflect that table, while D and trimming were determined from the DNA. The sample contains a few million clones, roughly 92% of them found a single time. The biggest ten clones account for roughly 0.34% of the sample.

Reading the germline V gene gives CDR1 SGHAT and CDR2 FQNNGV. V lost 3 bases and J lost 6 bases; the stretch between them is 8 bases long. Its CDR3 holds 12 amino acids, cysteine through phenylalanine. The kept DNA is CDR3 alone, 36 bases in frame from the first base. The donors were healthy, HIV-negative adults who had no recently reported acute infections or vaccinations. All donors were Caucasian adults living in Nashville, Tennessee, USA. CD4+ T cells were enriched through magnetic negative selection, after which naive cells were positively selected on CD45RA and the remaining negative fraction served as the memory subset. Blood was collected by leukapheresis, and PBMCs were isolated by Ficoll-Histopaque density gradient centrifugation and then cryopreserved in liquid nitrogen vapor phase. Analytical flow cytometry was used to check the purity and quantity of every magnetically sorted T cell population. Genomic DNA was isolated from every sorted fraction and measured by UV absorbance on a Nanodrop 2000c.

The clonotype comes from a man between 18 and 35 years old in good health. Some clones in this sample may be carry-over from other donors' samples. The V and J segments used are TRBV11-2 and TRBJ2-5, with no reliable assignment of the D segment. Sequences were obtained from naive CD4+ T cells from PBMCs. The sample's cell subset or site label, decoded: CD45RA+ positively selected. The DNA reads TGTGCCAGCAGCTTCCCAGAACAGACCCAGTACTTC. This yields the protein CASSFPEQTQYF.